These T cell receptor beta chains were read from a single sample in a study of blood T cell repertoires in COVID-19. Here immunoSEQ multiplex PCR was the method, and the copy in TCRdb shows in-frame clones only, minus some. This sample has some 400,000 clones; about 90% occur once, and the top ten carry about 6.5%. Sequencing was carried out using peripheral blood. The receptor source for this set is a man younger than 35 with active or convalescent COVID-19. Both conserved end residues are part of each CDR3. The D gene is left open where the match is weak. Clone size appears in some rows only: once, few, many, or a class for an expanded clone.

NA	TRBJ2-3	TRBV7-2	TRBD2	TGTGCCAGCAGCCCACGCTATGGCGGGAGGTCTGGTACAGATACGCAGTATTTT	CASSPRYGGRSGTDTQYF
NA	TRBJ2-7	TRBV27	TRBD2	TGTGCCAGCCAATCCCTAGCGGCGGCCTACGAGCAGTACTTC	CASQSLAAAYEQYF
NA	TRBJ2-5	TRBV12-3/TRBV12-4	TRBD2	TGTGCCAGCAGACCGACTAGCGGGAGTTCCCAGTACTTC	CASRPTSGSSQYF
once	TRBJ2-1	TRBV2	NA	TGTGCCAGTTCGGGAGTTTCCTTCTACAATGAGCAGTTCTTC	CASSGVSFYNEQFF
NA	TRBJ2-5	TRBV6-5	NA	TGTGCCAGCAGTTCCTTGGCAGGGGTAGGGGAGACCCAGTACTTC	CASSSLAGVGETQYF
NA	TRBJ1-5	TRBV19	TRBD1	TGTGCCAGTAGCGTAACAGGGGCGGGCAGCAATCAGCCCCAGCATTTT	CASSVTGAGSNQPQHF
NA	TRBJ2-2	TRBV3-1/TRBV3-2	NA	TGTGCCAGCAGCCAAGAGAGCAGGGGCCTTGCCGGGGAGCTGTTTTTT	CASSQESRGLAGELFF
NA	TRBJ1-3	TRBV3-1/TRBV3-2	NA	TGTGCCAGCAGCTCCAGGGGTACACCCCGAAACACCATATATTTT	CASSSRGTPRNTIYF
NA	TRBJ1-6	TRBV28	TRBD1	TGTGCCAGCAGTTTAGCGGGACAGAAATCACCCCTCCACTTT	CASSLAGQKSPLHF
few	TRBJ2-1	TRBV11-3	TRBD2	TGTGCCAGCAGCTTAGGGGGCGGGGGAGAGGTCGATGAGCAGTTCTTC	CASSLGGGGEVDEQFF
NA	TRBJ2-1	TRBV9	NA	TGTGCCAGCAGCGCTAACAATGAGCAGTTCTTC	CASSANNEQFF
NA	TRBJ1-1	TRBV6-5	NA	TGTGCCAGCAGTTACGACGGACAGCTGAACACTGAAGCTTTCTTT	CASSYDGQLNTEAFF
NA	TRBJ1-5	TRBV7-2	NA	TGTGCCAGCAGCCCACAGGGTACTAGCAATCAGCCCCAGCATTTT	CASSPQGTSNQPQHF
NA	TRBJ2-1	TRBV24-1	NA	TGTGCCACCAGTGTTGGGAGCTCCTACAATGAGCAGTTCTTC	CATSVGSSYNEQFF
many	TRBJ2-7	TRBV6-2/TRBV6-3	TRBD2	TGTGCCAGCAGTTACTCTAGCGGGGGAACCGAGCAGTACTTC	CASSYSSGGTEQYF
NA	TRBJ1-2	TRBV11-2	TRBD1	TGTGCCAGCAGCGCGCTCAGGGGGCGCCCCCCTAACTATGGCTACACCTTC	CASSALRGRPPNYGYTF
NA	TRBJ2-1	TRBV27	TRBD2	TGTGCCAGCAGTAGCGGGGGGACCTACAATGAGCAGTTCTTC	CASSSGGTYNEQFF
NA	TRBJ1-1	TRBV28	NA	TGTGCCAGCAGTTTAACGGCTGACTCGACTGAAGCTTTCTTT	CASSLTADSTEAFF
NA	TRBJ2-3	TRBV27	NA	TGTGCCAGCAGTCCCAGTTGGGCTAGCACAGATACGCAGTATTTT	CASSPSWASTDTQYF
NA	TRBJ1-5	TRBV4-1	NA	TGCGCCAGCAGCCAATTTCACGGTATCCAGCCCCAGCATTTT	CASSQFHGIQPQHF
NA	TRBJ2-3	TRBV7-2	NA	TGTGCCAGCAGCTTTACAGGGCCAGATACGCAGTATTTT	CASSFTGPDTQYF
NA	TRBJ1-1	TRBV28	NA	TGTGCCAGCAGCCGAGGGGGGGTTGGCACTGAAGCTTTCTTT	CASSRGGVGTEAFF
many	TRBJ2-3	TRBV5-1	TRBD2	TGCGCCAGCAGGGTTAGCGGGATACTCACAGATACGCAGTATTTT	CASRVSGILTDTQYF
NA	TRBJ2-1	TRBV7-2	TRBD2	TGTGCCAGCCAGCGGGGGGGATCCTACAATGAGCAGTTCTTC	CASQRGGSYNEQFF
NA	TRBJ1-2	TRBV28	TRBD1	TGTGCCAGCAGCCCAATTGACAGGGAGTATGGCTACACCTTC	CASSPIDREYGYTF
NA	TRBJ2-3	TRBV7-2	TRBD2	TGTGCCAGCAGCGCCACTAGCGGGGGCCTCACAGATACGCAGTATTTT	CASSATSGGLTDTQYF
NA	TRBJ1-1	TRBV13	NA	TGTGCCAGCAGCCCAAAGGGACTAGGGAACAGAAGAGATTTCTTT	CASSPKGLGNRRDFF
NA	TRBJ1-4	TRBV7-9	NA	TGTGCCAGCAGCTTTACCGGGACACCGAATGAAAAACTGTTTTTT	CASSFTGTPNEKLFF
NA	TRBJ2-7	TRBV24-1	NA	TGTGCCACCAGTGATTCCTGGGGCAATAGCCCCGAGCAGTACTTC	CATSDSWGNSPEQYF
few	TRBJ2-7	TRBV19	TRBD1	TGTGCCAGTAGTCCCCGGGACAGGGGAATTTACGAGCAGTACTTC	CASSPRDRGIYEQYF
NA	TRBJ1-4	TRBV9	NA	TGTGCCAGCAGCGCCAGTTCGGGGCAGGGAGGTGAAAAACTGTTTTTT	CASSASSGQGGEKLFF
NA	TRBJ2-3	TRBV3-1/TRBV3-2	TRBD2	TGTGCCAGCAGCCCAGTCACCGGGGGGGCCAGAGATACGCAGTATTTT	CASSPVTGGARDTQYF
once	TRBJ1-1	TRBV5-1	NA	TGCGCCAGCAGGGAGAATCCCCAGAACACTGAAGCTTTCTTT	CASRENPQNTEAFF
NA	TRBJ1-3	TRBV28	NA	TGTGCCAGCATCCAGGGCCCCCTGGGGGGAAACACCATATATTTT	CASIQGPLGGNTIYF
once	TRBJ2-3	TRBV6-1	NA	TGTGCCAGCAGAGAAGGACAGCGCACAGATACGCAGTATTTT	CASREGQRTDTQYF
NA	TRBJ2-2	TRBV29-1	TRBD1	TGCAGCGTTGCGAGGACAGGGGACACCGGGGAGCTGTTTTTT	CSVARTGDTGELFF
NA	TRBJ2-1	TRBV27	NA	TGTGCCAGCAGTTTATTTCCGGGGAGGGGGAGCTCCTACAATGAGCAGTTCTTC	CASSLFPGRGSSYNEQFF
NA	TRBJ2-1	TRBV28	TRBD1	TGTGCCAGCAGAACAAACAGGGGGCGCGTCGATGAGCAGTTCTTC	CASRTNRGRVDEQFF
NA	TRBJ2-3	TRBV4-3	NA	TGCGCCAGCAGCCAAGATCTCGGCAGGGGCCTCGGAGATACGCAGTATTTT	CASSQDLGRGLGDTQYF
NA	TRBJ1-6	TRBV7-3	TRBD1	TGTGCCAGCAGCTTTGACGGACAGGGCATTTCACCCCTCCACTTT	CASSFDGQGISPLHF
NA	TRBJ2-1	TRBV24-1	TRBD1	TGTGCCACCAGTGAGGGGACAGGGGGTCGATGGTACAATGAGCAGTTCTTC	CATSEGTGGRWYNEQFF
NA	TRBJ2-7	TRBV7-9	TRBD1	TGTGCCAGCAGGGGACAGGGCTACGAGCAGTACTTC	CASRGQGYEQYF
NA	TRBJ1-5	TRBV6-5	NA	TGTGCCAGCAGTTATGGGGGGAATCAGCCCCAGCATTTT	CASSYGGNQPQHF
few	TRBJ2-5	TRBV28	TRBD2	TGTGCCAGCAGTCTAATAGCGGGGAGCCAAGAGACCCAGTACTTC	CASSLIAGSQETQYF
NA	TRBJ1-4	TRBV7-3	TRBD1	TGTGCCAGCAGCGCGGGACAGGGATTAGCAGGTCGTTCAACTAATGAAAAACTGTTTTTT	CASSAGQGLAGRSTNEKLFF
NA	TRBJ2-7	TRBV27	NA	TGTGCCAGCAGATCGCTAGCGACGGTCTACGAGCAGTACTTC	CASRSLATVYEQYF
once	TRBJ2-7	TRBV27	TRBD1	TGTGCCAGCAGTACCCTCGGACAGGAGGACTACGAGCAGTACTTC	CASSTLGQEDYEQYF
NA	TRBJ2-5	TRBV24-1	TRBD1	TGTGCCACCAGTGTTCCAGGGGGCACAGAGACCCAGTACTTC	CATSVPGGTETQYF
NA	TRBJ2-7	TRBV6-5	TRBD2	TGTGCCACCACTAGCGGTTACGAGCAGTACTTC	CATTSGYEQYF
NA	TRBJ2-5	TRBV27	TRBD2	TGTGCCAGCAGTGGACTAGCGGGAGGCGGCGAGACCCAGTACTTC	CASSGLAGGGETQYF